A single sample is the source of the 20 T cell receptor beta chains below, sequenced in a study of siplizumab effects on memory and regulatory T cells. Sequenced by immunoSEQ multiplex PCR; TCRdb stores in-frame clones only, minus some. This table has around 68,000 clones, roughly 88% appearing once. The material sequenced was Tregs sorted from blood. The receptors originated from a human donor in good health.

The rearrangement uses TRBV5-6 and TRBJ2-2, with D perhaps TRBD2 (6 bases). There are 14 residues in the CDR3. V lost 3 bases, J lost 6 bases, and 12 bases lay in between. Germline assignment: CDR1 SGHDT and CDR2 YYEEEE. In nucleotides, the CDR3 is TGTGCCAGCAGCTCCCGCCGGGAGTCCGGGGAGCTGTTTTTT. Amino acids: CASSSRRESGELFF.

The DNA for the CDR3 is TGTGCCAGCTCGGTCACAGGGGTTGGGAATCAGCCCCAGCATTTT. The encoded protein is CASSVTGVGNQPQHF. The chain combines TRBV18 with TRBJ1-5; TRBD1 matches 7 bases. With V trimmed by 6 bases and J by 4 bases, 9 bases remained unmatched. This CDR3 spans 15 amino acids. Per the germline V gene, CDR1 is KGHSH and CDR2 is LQKENI.

This clone was found once. J is TRBJ2-7 and V is TRBV27; 12 positions match TRBD2. V lost 3 bases, J lost 3 bases, and 12 bases stayed unmatched. Germline V gene sequence: CDR1 MNHEY, CDR2 SMNVEV (reference sequence). The CDR3 length is 18 residues. The CDR3 loop reads CASSFRTSGISSDYEQYF. The CDR3 region has the DNA TGTGCCAGCAGTTTTCGGACTAGCGGGATCTCTTCCGACTACGAGCAGTACTTC.

This chain connects TRBV9 to TRBJ1-1; TRBD1 matches 8 bases. With V trimmed by 4 bases and J by 4 bases, 9 bases remained unmatched. Per the germline V gene, CDR1 is SGDLS and CDR2 is YYNGEE. The CDR3 has 15 amino acids. DNA for the CDR3: TGTGCCAGCAGCCCAGACCGACAGGGGTTCACTGAAGCTTTCTTT. Its translation: CASSPDRQGFTEAFF.

The rearrangement uses TRBV6-6 and TRBJ1-1; the D gene is possibly TRBD1 (6 bases). CDR1 MNHNY and CDR2 SVGAGI come from the germline V gene (reference sequence). The CDR3 is 16 amino acids. Trimming took 2 bases from V and 1 from J, leaving 14 bases between them. The CDR3: CASSYGGLRGNTEAFF. In nucleotides, the CDR3 is TGTGCCAGCAGTTACGGGGGGCTGAGGGGGAACACTGAAGCTTTCTTT.

The chain uses TRBV10-1 and TRBJ2-1, with TRBD2 matching over 13 bases. Germline loops: CDR1 WNHNN, CDR2 SYGVQD (reference sequence). Trimming removed 2 bases from V and 8 bases from J; junction bases left unmatched: 9. The CDR3 loop spans 17 amino acids. CDR3 DNA sequence: TGCGCCAGCAGTGAGGGTCGACTAGCGGGAGGATCCCATGAGCAGTTCTTC. Translation gives CASSEGRLAGGSHEQFF.

The V gene is TRBV18, the J gene TRBJ2-3; unclear D gene. CDR3 length equals 12 residues. Germline V gene sequence: CDR1 KGHSH, CDR2 LQKENI. The ends were cut back, 1 base at V and 5 bases at J, with 4 bases in the middle. This chain's CDR3 is CASSPRGDTQYF. CDR3 in DNA: TGTGCCAGCTCACCACGGGGAGATACGCAGTATTTT.

V gene TRBV19 combines with J gene TRBJ2-7, with D maybe TRBD2 (6 bases). Germline lookup yields CDR1 LNHDA and CDR2 SQIVND (reference sequence). Trimming shortened V by 7 bases and J by 0 bases, and 13 bases separated the two germline ends. This CDR3 comprises 14 residues. The CDR3 sequence: CASNPGLSSYEQYF. In DNA, the CDR3 is TGTGCCAGTAACCCGGGACTGAGCTCCTACGAGCAGTACTTC.

The rearrangement joins TRBV4-1 to TRBJ1-3; D is uncertain. The CDR3 spans 16 residues. Germline CDR1 reads MGHRA; CDR2 reads YSYEKL. The V end lost 3 bases, the J end lost 0 bases, and 12 bases lay between the germline ends. CDR3 loop: CASSHEGRPSGNTIYF. CDR3 in DNA: TGCGCCAGCAGCCATGAAGGGCGGCCCTCTGGAAACACCATATATTTT.

V is TRBV27 and J is TRBJ1-2, with D possibly being TRBD1 (6 bases). The CDR3 has 15 amino acids. V gave up 5 bases and J gave up 4 bases, with 17 bases separating them. Germline lookup yields CDR1 MNHEY and CDR2 SMNVEV (reference sequence). The CDR3 DNA sequence: TGTGCCAGCAGTCTCCGCCTCGGGGGCGCCTATGGCTACACCTTC. The encoded protein is CASSLRLGGAYGYTF.

The chain links TRBV6-5 to TRBJ1-1, with a weak D call TRBD1 (5 bases). Germline CDR1 is MNHEY and CDR2 is SVGAGI. The CDR3 is made up of 11 amino acids. The V end lost 7 bases, the J end lost 8 bases, and 11 bases lay between the germline ends. The chain's CDR3 is CASTRDREAFF. CDR3 coding DNA: TGTGCCAGCACCCGAGACAGAGAAGCTTTCTTT.

The rearrangement joins TRBV19 to TRBJ2-7; 8 bases map to TRBD1. CDR1 and CDR2 from the germline V gene are LNHDA and SQIVND (reference sequence). V lost 6 bases and J lost 3; bases outside the gene matches: 25. This CDR3 has 20 amino acids. CDR3 amino acids: CASSLRWVPTGRGRVYEQYF. CDR3 nucleotide sequence: TGTGCCAGTAGCCTGAGGTGGGTCCCTACTGGCAGGGGGCGCGTCTACGAGCAGTACTTC.

V and J are TRBV19 and TRBJ1-3; D remains ambiguous. The ends were cut back, 0 bases at V and 9 bases at J, with 15 bases in the middle. Germline values: CDR1 LNHDA, CDR2 SQIVND (reference sequence). CDR3 length equals 15 residues. CDR3 sequence (DNA): TGTGCCAGTAGTATAGAAACGACTGGTGGAGGCACCATATATTTT. Translating gives CASSIETTGGGTIYF.

The V and J genes are TRBV5-6 and TRBJ2-7; the match to TRBD2 covers 10 bases. The CDR3 sequence is 16 residues long. V trimming: 3 bases; J trimming: 0 bases; junction bases outside the gene matches: 6. Germline CDR1 reads SGHDT; CDR2 reads YYEEEE. CDR3 bases: TGTGCCAGCAGCTCGGGACTAGCGCCGACCTCCTACGAGCAGTACTTC. This gives the protein CASSSGLAPTSYEQYF. Full variable domain (remainder filled in from reference TRBV5-6 and TRBJ2-7): DAGVTQSPTHLIKTRGQQVTLRCSPKSGHDTVSWYQQALGQGPQFIFQYYEEEERQRGNFPDRFSGHQFPNYSSELNVNALLLGDSALYLCASSSGLAPTSYEQYFGPGTRLTVT.

The V gene is TRBV4-1, the J gene TRBJ1-5, with D possibly being TRBD1 (5 bases). Germline V gene lookup returns CDR1 MGHRA and CDR2 YSYEKL. The CDR3 loop spans 18 amino acids. The germline V and J ends were trimmed by 3 bases and 4 bases, with 22 bases remaining between them. The CDR3 DNA reads as TGCGCCAGCAGCCAGGGGATAGGGACCATCGGTTGGAATCAGCCCCAGCATTTT. It specifies CASSQGIGTIGWNQPQHF.

This clone was seen just once. The chain carries TRBV2 and TRBJ1-6; D gene ambiguous. This CDR3 is built from 17 residues. Trimming cost V 3 bases and J 0 bases, with 12 bases left between them. Germline V lookup: CDR1 SNHLY, CDR2 FYNNEI. This CDR3 reads CASSDPTLSSYNSPLHF. CDR3 coding DNA: TGTGCCAGCAGTGACCCGACGCTGAGCTCCTATAATTCACCCCTCCACTTT.

This chain connects TRBV28 to TRBJ1-5; D gene unclear. Trimming removed 9 bases at V and 7 bases at J, with 10 bases between. CDR3 length: 11 residues. Per the germline V gene, CDR1 is MDHEN and CDR2 is SYDVKM. The CDR3 sequence is CASGRGQPQHF. The CDR3 DNA reads TGTGCCAGTGGCCGAGGCCAGCCCCAGCATTTT.

The count of this clone is one. The J gene is TRBJ2-3, the V gene TRBV7-9; D is unclear. This CDR3 is built from 16 residues. Trimming removed 5 bases at V and 4 bases at J, with 19 bases between. Germline-derived CDR1 and CDR2 are SEHNR and FQNEAQ (reference sequence). The CDR3 DNA is TGTGCCAGCAGCCCTGATTTGAGGCGACGGGCAGATACGCAGTATTTT. It encodes CASSPDLRRRADTQYF.

The gene calls are TRBV7-9 and TRBJ2-1; 7 bases agree with TRBD2. Germline-derived CDR1 and CDR2 are SEHNR and FQNEAQ (reference sequence). With 5 bases clipped from V and 5 bases from J, the junction kept 9 bases outside the gene matches. CDR3 length: 15 residues. This CDR3 is CASSLSGGSHNEQFF. The CDR3 DNA is TGTGCCAGCAGCCTAAGTGGCGGGAGCCACAATGAGCAGTTCTTC.

V usage is TRBV19 and J usage is TRBJ1-3; no firm D call. There are 13 residues in the CDR3. The germline V gene encodes CDR1 LNHDA and CDR2 SQIVND (reference sequence). V lost 5 bases, J lost 2 bases, and 7 bases lay in between. CDR3 sequence: CASSFPTGNTIYF. The DNA for the CDR3 is TGTGCCAGTAGTTTCCCCACTGGAAACACCATATATTTT.